The T cell receptor (beta chain) under discussion was sequenced for a study of T cell responses to AZD1222 COVID-19 vaccine. Study conclusions and caveats: Reports indicate that nearly half of spike-specific TCRs are directed at unmutated variant regions. Only after the peak T cell response were repertoires sampled.

Germline lookup yields CDR1 SGHAT and CDR2 FQNNGV. V was trimmed by 4 bases and J by 4 bases, leaving 8 bases between them. The CDR3 has 13 residues. Assay: immunoSEQ multiplex PCR; the TCRdb copy retains only in-frame clones and omits some. The sample yields around 50,000 clones, roughly four fifths seen once. Comments on this clone: Its antigen is still unknown. Other nucleotide sequences in the sample specify the same CDR3.

The chain employs TRBV11-2 and TRBJ2-1; no reliable D call. The sequencing used peripheral blood, collected on day 0 of AZD1222 vaccination. This receptor was obtained from an adult in good health. The CDR3 DNA is TGTGCCAGCAGCTCTGAGATTTACAATGAGCAGTTCTTC. This gives the protein CASSSEIYNEQFF.